The table lists the clone carrying this T cell receptor beta chain with a few counts. This record comes from a study of immune reconstitution after stem cell transplant in scleroderma. The CDR3 consists of 20 residues. The V and J ends lost 2 bases and 3 bases respectively, with 30 bases between them. Germline assignment: CDR1 DFQATT and CDR2 SNEGSKA (reference sequence). MiXCR, applied by TCRdb to the RT-PCR reads, yields one record per CDR3 protein. Here the sample spans more than 2,000 distinct CDR3 sequences, approximately 11% being singletons. The TCR originated in a female donor with systemic sclerosis. The sample was collected before or after autologous hematopoietic stem cell transplantation (not recorded which). V and J are TRBV20-1 and TRBJ2-3, with D perhaps matching TRBD2 (7 bases). CDR3 sequence: CSARKGYRAKPGTKTDTQYF. Here the CDR3 DNA reads TGCAGTGCTAGAAAGGGTTACAGGGCAAAACCCGGGACTAAAACAGATACGCAGTATTTT.